The T cell receptor beta chain under discussion was sequenced for a study of blood T cells in healthy people across ages. Whole-study findings and limits: PBMCs that were unsorted prevented a conclusive naive versus antigen-experienced comparison. Roughly linearly, TCR beta diversity per million T cells fell as age increased.

In the case of this clonotype: Its specificity is unknown.

CDR3 length equals 15 residues. Trimming at V came to 3 bases and at J to 4 bases, leaving 6 bases not matched to a gene. Germline values: CDR1 SGHAT, CDR2 FQNNGV. The second PCR ran about 6 to 12 cycles with a sample-barcoded 5' primer and J-beta primers. TCRdb reprocessed the 5' RACE reads via MiXCR and lists one record per CDR3 protein. The data show about 1.8 million distinct CDR3 sequences, with around 50% seen just once and 2.1% held by the top ten. V is TRBV11-2 and J is TRBJ1-2; 9 nucleotides align to TRBD1. Sequencing used blood. The clonotype originates from a woman in her 40s in good health. In DNA form, the CDR3 reads TGTGCCAGCAGCTTCGACAGGGGGATCGGCTATGGCTACACCTTC. This gives the protein CASSFDRGIGYGYTF. The whole variable domain, filled in from reference TRBV11-2 and TRBJ1-2, reads EAGVAQSPRYKIIEKRQSVAFWCNPISGHATLYWYQQILGQGPKLLIQFQNNGVVDDSQLPKDRFSAERLKGVDSTLKIQPAKLEDSAVYLCASSFDRGIGYGYTFGSGTRLTVV.